Below, 21 T cell receptor beta chains from the same sample are listed, as sequenced in a study of CD8+CD57+ T cells in acquired aplastic anemia. It was genomic DNA that served as the template for profiling TCR beta VDJ and CDR3. TCRdb passed the reads through MiXCR, listing each CDR3 protein once. The sample includes about 210,000 distinct CDR3 sequences, around 63% of them seen just once. Sequencing was performed on sorted CD4+, CD8+, or CD8+CD57+ T cells (not recorded which) from PBMCs. These receptors were taken from a human donor in good health.

As DNA, the CDR3 is TGTGCCACCAGTGACCCGGGGGGGACACCAGACAATGAGCAGTTCTTC. Protein: CATSDPGGTPDNEQFF. This chain connects TRBV24-1 to TRBJ2-1, with 8 bases that match TRBD2. The CDR3 is 16 amino acids. Germline CDR1 is KGHDR and CDR2 is SFDVKD. After removal of 4 bases from V and 5 bases from J, the junction contained 9 bases not matched to a gene.

This sequence joins TRBV2 and TRBJ2-7, with TRBD1 matching over 7 bases. Germline lookup yields CDR1 SNHLY and CDR2 FYNNEI. This CDR3 region has 13 residues. J lost 0 bases, V lost 10 bases, and 6 bases had no gene match. DNA for the CDR3: TGTGCCATCACAGGGGACCCCTCCTACGAGCAGTACTTC. Translation gives CAITGDPSYEQYF.

This chain uses TRBV14 with TRBJ2-7; maybe TRBD2 (6 bases). Trimming shortened V by 0 bases and J by 2 bases, and 11 bases separated the two germline ends. The CDR3 contains 15 residues. From germline, CDR1 is SGHDN and CDR2 FVKESK. The CDR3 DNA is TGTGCCAGCAGCCAAGATCCGGAGGGAGCCTACGAGCAGTACTTC. Translating gives CASSQDPEGAYEQYF.

A few counts support this clonotype. The V and J genes are TRBV9 and TRBJ1-6; unclear D gene. Trimming shortened V by 3 bases and J by 8 bases, and 6 bases separated the two germline ends. Per the germline V gene, CDR1 is SGDLS and CDR2 is YYNGEE. The CDR3 is 12 residues long. The CDR3 spells CASSGRDSPLHF. The DNA for the CDR3 is TGTGCCAGCAGCGGAAGGGATTCACCCCTCCACTTT.

The V gene is TRBV2, the J gene TRBJ1-5; D remains unclear. The V end was cut by 1 base, the J end by 0 bases, with 7 bases between. Germline CDR1 and CDR2: SNHLY and FYNNEI. The CDR3 runs to 15 residues. CDR3 residues: CASSEVGNSNQPQHF. CDR3 coding DNA: TGTGCCAGCAGTGAAGTGGGGAATAGCAATCAGCCCCAGCATTTT.

This chain links TRBV19 with TRBJ2-2; a weak D match, TRBD2 (6 bases). Germline-derived CDR1 and CDR2 are LNHDA and SQIVND (reference sequence). This CDR3 is built from 17 residues. The germline V and J ends were trimmed by 9 bases and 7 bases, with 27 bases remaining between them. The CDR3 bases are TGTGCCAGCGAGGGGTCCGGTGGCGGGGTCACGCTCGGGGAGCTGTTTTTT. This translates into CASEGSGGGVTLGELFF. The whole variable domain, remainder taken from reference TRBV19 and TRBJ2-2, is DGGITQSPKYLFRKEGQNVTLSCEQNLNHDAMYWYRQDPGQGLRLIYYSQIVNDFQKGDIAEGYSVSREKKESFPLTVTSAQKNPTAFYLCASEGSGGGVTLGELFFGEGSRLTVL.

This clonotype was found many times. The chain combines TRBV6-1 with TRBJ2-1, with TRBD2 identical over 7 bases. Germline V gene lookup returns CDR1 MNHNS and CDR2 SASEGT. The CDR3 contains 16 residues. The V segment lost 2 bases and the J segment 5 bases; nucleotides outside the gene matches: 9. CDR3 protein: CASSEREGVGNNEQFF. The CDR3 DNA is TGTGCCAGCAGTGAAAGGGAGGGAGTAGGAAACAATGAGCAGTTCTTC.

The sample holds one count of this clonotype. This chain joins TRBV7-9 and TRBJ2-4, with 10 positions matching TRBD2. V was pared by 4 bases and J by 3 bases, with 12 bases of the junction left unmatched. Germline V gene sequence: CDR1 SEHNR, CDR2 FQNEAQ (reference sequence). The CDR3 totals 18 residues. The CDR3 protein is CASSYPPRLAGVKNIQYF. As DNA, the CDR3 is TGTGCCAGCAGCTACCCCCCCAGGCTAGCGGGAGTCAAAAACATTCAGTACTTC.

This clonotype came up many times. The gene calls are TRBV6-2 or TRBV6-3 and TRBJ2-2; D perhaps matches TRBD1 (6 bases). The CDR3 length is 17 residues. V lost 4 bases, J lost 0 bases, and 15 bases lay in between. The germline V gene has CDR1 MNHEY and CDR2 SVGEGT. The DNA of the CDR3 is TGTGCCAGCAGTTTTAGGACAGAAGCTTCGAACACCGGGGAGCTGTTTTTT. Amino acid sequence: CASSFRTEASNTGELFF.

There are a few counts of this clonotype. The chain couples TRBV30 to TRBJ2-5; 10 nucleotides match TRBD1. CDR3 length: 14 amino acids. With V trimmed by 5 bases and J by 5 bases, 8 bases remained unmatched. Germline values: CDR1 GTSNPN, CDR2 SVGIG (reference sequence). CDR3 loop: CAWGGTGVGETQYF. CDR3 sequence (DNA): TGTGCCTGGGGCGGGACAGGGGTTGGCGAGACCCAGTACTTC.

This chain links TRBV2 with TRBJ1-1; 9 bases match TRBD1. The V segment lost 2 bases and the J segment 6 bases; nucleotides outside the gene matches: 10. Germline-derived CDR1 and CDR2 are SNHLY and FYNNEI. The CDR3 has 16 amino acids. The CDR3 sequence is CASSEWVGQGLSEAFF. The CDR3 coding sequence is TGTGCCAGCAGTGAATGGGTGGGACAGGGACTTTCTGAAGCTTTCTTT.

In this sample, this clonotype turned up many times. This chain joins TRBV2 and TRBJ2-2; 7 positions match TRBD1. CDR1 and CDR2 from the germline V gene are SNHLY and FYNNEI. V lost 7 bases to trimming and J lost 1 base; unmatched junction nucleotides: 3. This CDR3 has 14 residues. CDR3 sequence (DNA): TGTGCCAGCATTTGGGACAGGAACACCGGGGAGCTGTTTTTT. Translation gives CASIWDRNTGELFF.

This clonotype came up a few times. The chain has TRBV7-9 and TRBJ2-1; 7 bases line up with TRBD1. Germline-derived CDR1 and CDR2 are SEHNR and FQNEAQ (reference sequence). V shed 5 bases, J shed 7 bases, and the junction held 14 bases outside the gene matches. The CDR3 has 16 residues. DNA of the CDR3: TGTGCCAGCAGCCCAACTGGGACAGCTACTAGGAATGAGCAGTTCTTC. Its protein product is CASSPTGTATRNEQFF. Supplemented by reference TRBV7-9 and TRBJ2-1, the full variable domain reads DTGVSQNPRHKITKRGQNVTFRCDPISEHNRLYWYRQTLGQGPEFLTYFQNEAQLEKSRLLSDRFSAERPKGSFSTLEIQRTEQGDSAMYLCASSPTGTATRNEQFFGPGTRLTVL.

The genes are TRBV9 and TRBJ2-2; 8 bases line up with TRBD1. CDR3 size: 15 residues. Trimming at V came to 4 bases and at J to 3 bases, leaving 5 bases not matched to a gene. Germline values: CDR1 SGDLS, CDR2 YYNGEE. CDR3: CASSPRQGYTGELFF. Here the CDR3 DNA reads TGTGCCAGCAGCCCGCGACAGGGGTACACCGGGGAGCTGTTTTTT.

This sequence joins TRBV2 and TRBJ2-7, with TRBD2 matching over 7 bases. Germline trimming cut 1 base from V and 3 bases from J; bases unmatched to any gene: 6. Looked up from germline, CDR1 is SNHLY and CDR2 is FYNNEI. The length of the CDR3 is 15 residues. The CDR3 protein is CASSEGRLALYEQYF. CDR3 sequence (DNA): TGTGCCAGCAGTGAAGGGAGACTAGCTCTCTACGAGCAGTACTTC.

The chain has TRBV2 and TRBJ1-2; weak D call: TRBD1 (5 bases). There are 13 residues in the CDR3. V was trimmed by 2 bases and J by 6 bases, leaving 10 bases between them. In germline, CDR1 is SNHLY, CDR2 FYNNEI. As DNA, the CDR3 is TGTGCCAGCAGTGAAAGAGGGGAAGATGGCTACACCTTC. Protein: CASSERGEDGYTF.

The chain joins TRBV11-2 to TRBJ1-2, with a tentative D call TRBD1 (5 bases). Per the germline V gene, CDR1 is SGHAT and CDR2 is FQNNGV. CDR3 length: 12 amino acids. Deletions cut 4 bases from V and 7 bases from J, with 10 bases between. CDR3: CASSSAGLGYTF. The DNA of the CDR3 is TGTGCCAGCAGCTCAGCAGGGCTTGGCTACACCTTC.

Ten or more counts support this clonotype. The CDR3 DNA is TGCGCCAGCAGCCCCGAGGACAGGGGGGCCCTTAGCTCCTACGAGCAGTACTTC. Its translation is CASSPEDRGALSSYEQYF. The chain employs TRBV5-1 and TRBJ2-7, with 10 bases identical to TRBD1. V dropped 4 bases and J dropped 0; count of bases not matched to a gene: 13. CDR1 and CDR2 from the germline V gene are SGHRS and YFSETQ. This CDR3 has 18 amino acids.

On this clonotype itself: The final CDR3 position lacks the conserved phenylalanine or tryptophan, pointing to a likely read error. V usage is TRBV5-1 and J usage is TRBJ2-1, with 9 bases identical to TRBD1. Germline V lookup: CDR1 SGHRS, CDR2 YFSETQ. The trim removed 4 bases at V and 2 bases at J, leaving 7 bases unmatched. The CDR3 has 16 amino acids. The CDR3 reads CASSPARTGAYNEQFI. In DNA form, the CDR3 reads TGCGCCAGCAGCCCTGCCAGGACAGGGGCCTACAATGAGCAGTTCATC.

In its sample, this clonotype was seen a few times. The chain joins TRBV10-3 to TRBJ1-1; TRBD1 is a possible D gene (6 bases). The CDR3 is 12 residues long. V was trimmed by 4 bases and J by 12 bases, leaving 15 bases between them. Germline V gene sequence: CDR1 ENHRY, CDR2 SYGVKD. CDR3 sequence: CAISAGEMMTFF. CDR3 bases: TGTGCCATCAGTGCAGGGGAAATGATGACTTTCTTT.

This sequence joins TRBV19 and TRBJ1-3; no clear D gene. V lost 6 bases, J lost 3 bases, and 9 bases lay in between. CDR3 length equals 13 residues. Germline V lookup: CDR1 LNHDA, CDR2 SQIVND (reference sequence). CDR3 sequence reads: CASRIRNGNTIYF. In DNA, the CDR3 is TGTGCCAGTAGGATACGGAATGGAAACACCATATATTTT.